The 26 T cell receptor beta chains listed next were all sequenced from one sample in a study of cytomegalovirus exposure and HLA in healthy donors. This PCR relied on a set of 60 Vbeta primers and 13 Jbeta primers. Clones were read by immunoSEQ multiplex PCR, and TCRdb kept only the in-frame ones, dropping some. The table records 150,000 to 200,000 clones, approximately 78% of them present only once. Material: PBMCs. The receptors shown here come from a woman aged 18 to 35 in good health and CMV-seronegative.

The CDR3 protein is CASSIQGPGELFF. The DNA for the CDR3 is TGTGCCAGCAGCATACAGGGCCCCGGGGAGCTGTTTTTT. The rearrangement links TRBV5-4 to TRBJ2-2, with D possibly being TRBD1 (6 bases). The germline V and J ends were trimmed by 4 bases and 6 bases, with 10 bases remaining between them. Germline-derived CDR1 and CDR2 are SGHNT and YYREEE (reference sequence). The CDR3 contains 13 residues.

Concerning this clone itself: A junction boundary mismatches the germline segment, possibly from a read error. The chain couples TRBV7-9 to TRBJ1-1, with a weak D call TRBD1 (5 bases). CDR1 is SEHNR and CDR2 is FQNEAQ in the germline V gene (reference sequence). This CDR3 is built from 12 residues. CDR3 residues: CSSSLETAEAFF. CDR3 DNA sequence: TGTTCCAGCAGCTTAGAGACAGCTGAAGCTTTCTTT.

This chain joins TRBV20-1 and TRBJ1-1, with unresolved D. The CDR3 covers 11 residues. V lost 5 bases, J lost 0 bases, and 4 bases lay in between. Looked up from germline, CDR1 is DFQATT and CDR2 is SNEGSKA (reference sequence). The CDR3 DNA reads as TGCAGTGCTTATATGAACACTGAAGCTTTCTTT. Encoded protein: CSAYMNTEAFF.

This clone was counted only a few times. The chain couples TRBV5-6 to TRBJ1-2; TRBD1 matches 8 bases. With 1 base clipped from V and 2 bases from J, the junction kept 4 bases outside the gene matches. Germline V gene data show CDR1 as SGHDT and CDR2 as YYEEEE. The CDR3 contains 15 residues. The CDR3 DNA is TGTGCCAGCAGCTTGTTGGGACAGGAAAACTATGGCTACACCTTC. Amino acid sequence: CASSLLGQENYGYTF.

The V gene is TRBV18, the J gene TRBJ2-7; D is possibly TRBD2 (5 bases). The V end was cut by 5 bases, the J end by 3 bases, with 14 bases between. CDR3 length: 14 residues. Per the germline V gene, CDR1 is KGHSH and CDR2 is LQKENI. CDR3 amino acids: CASSSLGGSYEQYF. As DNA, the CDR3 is TGTGCCAGCTCAAGTCTGGGTGGGAGCTACGAGCAGTACTTC.

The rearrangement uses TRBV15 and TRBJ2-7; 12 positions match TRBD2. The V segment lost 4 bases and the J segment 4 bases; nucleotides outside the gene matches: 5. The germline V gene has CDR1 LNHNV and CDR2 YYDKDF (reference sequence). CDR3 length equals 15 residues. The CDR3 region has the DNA TGTGCCACCAGCAACCTAGCGGGAGGGCCGTACGAGCAGTACTTC. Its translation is CATSNLAGGPYEQYF. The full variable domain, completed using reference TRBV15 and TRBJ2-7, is DAMVIQNPRYQVTQFGKPVTLSCSQTLNHNVMYWYQQKSSQAPKLLFHYYDKDFNNEADTPDNFQSRRPNTSFCFLDIRSPGLGDTAMYLCATSNLAGGPYEQYFGPGTRLTVT.

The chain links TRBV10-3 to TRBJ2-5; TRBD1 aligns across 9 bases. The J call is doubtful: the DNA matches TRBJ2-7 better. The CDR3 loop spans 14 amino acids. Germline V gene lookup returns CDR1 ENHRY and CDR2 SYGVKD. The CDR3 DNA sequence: TGTGCCATCAGCCAAGGACAGGGGTCTTACGAGCAGTACTTC. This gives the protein CAISQGQGSYEQYF.

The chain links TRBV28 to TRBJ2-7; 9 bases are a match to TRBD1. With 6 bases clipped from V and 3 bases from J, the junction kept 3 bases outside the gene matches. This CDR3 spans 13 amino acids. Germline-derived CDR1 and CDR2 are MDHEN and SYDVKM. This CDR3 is CASRGQGLYEQYF. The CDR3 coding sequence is TGTGCCAGCAGGGGACAGGGACTCTACGAGCAGTACTTC.

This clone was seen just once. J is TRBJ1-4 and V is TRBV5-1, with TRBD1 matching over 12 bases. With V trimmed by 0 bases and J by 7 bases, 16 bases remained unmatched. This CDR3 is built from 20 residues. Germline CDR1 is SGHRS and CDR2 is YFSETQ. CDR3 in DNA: TGCGCCAGCAGCTTGGGGCCTCGGGGGACAGGGGGCGCGTGGAGTGAAAAACTGTTTTTT. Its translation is CASSLGPRGTGGAWSEKLFF.

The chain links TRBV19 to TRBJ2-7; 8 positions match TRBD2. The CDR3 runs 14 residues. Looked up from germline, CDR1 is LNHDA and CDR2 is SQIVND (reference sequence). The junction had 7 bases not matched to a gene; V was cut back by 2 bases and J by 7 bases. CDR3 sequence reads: CASSIRAGVGEQYF. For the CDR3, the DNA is TGTGCCAGTAGTATACGAGCGGGAGTTGGGGAGCAGTACTTC.

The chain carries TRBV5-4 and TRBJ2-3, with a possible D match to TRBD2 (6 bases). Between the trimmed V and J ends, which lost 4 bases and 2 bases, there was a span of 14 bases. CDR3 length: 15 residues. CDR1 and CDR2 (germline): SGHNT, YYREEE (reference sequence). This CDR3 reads CASSVTSSPTDTQYF. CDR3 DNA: TGTGCCAGCAGCGTGACTAGTTCTCCCACAGATACGCAGTATTTT.

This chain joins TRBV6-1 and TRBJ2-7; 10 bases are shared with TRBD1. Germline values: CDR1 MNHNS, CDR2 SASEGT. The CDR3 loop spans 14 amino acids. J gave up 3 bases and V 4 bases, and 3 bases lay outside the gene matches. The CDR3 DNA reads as TGTGCCAGCAGTGTCCGGGACAGGGGCTACGAGCAGTACTTC. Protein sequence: CASSVRDRGYEQYF.

Here the CDR3 DNA reads TGTGCCAGCAGCTTAGTGGGACAGCTATACAATGAGCAGTTCTTC. It codes for CASSLVGQLYNEQFF. The chain carries TRBV11-2 and TRBJ2-1, with 7 bases lining up with TRBD1. The V gene end was trimmed by 1 base and the J gene end by 4 bases; junction bases not matched to a gene: 4. Germline values: CDR1 SGHAT, CDR2 FQNNGV. The length of the CDR3 is 15 residues.

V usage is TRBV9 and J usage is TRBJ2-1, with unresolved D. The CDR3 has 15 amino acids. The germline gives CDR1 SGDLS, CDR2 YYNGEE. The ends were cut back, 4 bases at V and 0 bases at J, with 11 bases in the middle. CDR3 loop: CASSPGLSSYNEQFF. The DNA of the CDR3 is TGTGCCAGCAGCCCCGGTCTAAGCTCCTACAATGAGCAGTTCTTC.

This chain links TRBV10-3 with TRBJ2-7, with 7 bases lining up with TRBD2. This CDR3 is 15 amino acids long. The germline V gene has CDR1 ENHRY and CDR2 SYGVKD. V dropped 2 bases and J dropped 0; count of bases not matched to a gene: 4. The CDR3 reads CAISEGRGSSYEQYF. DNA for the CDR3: TGTGCCATCAGTGAGGGGCGGGGGAGCTCCTACGAGCAGTACTTC.

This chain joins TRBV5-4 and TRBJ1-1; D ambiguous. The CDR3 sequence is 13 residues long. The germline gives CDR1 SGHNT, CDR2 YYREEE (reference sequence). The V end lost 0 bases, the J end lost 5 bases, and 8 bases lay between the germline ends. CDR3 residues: CASSLVAETEAFF. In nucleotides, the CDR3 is TGTGCCAGCAGCTTGGTTGCGGAGACTGAAGCTTTCTTT.

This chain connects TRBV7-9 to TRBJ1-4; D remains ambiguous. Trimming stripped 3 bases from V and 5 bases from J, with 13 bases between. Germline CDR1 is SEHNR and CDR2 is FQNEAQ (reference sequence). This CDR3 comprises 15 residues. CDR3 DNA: TGTGCCAGCAGCTTCAGCTCCGGGAACAATGAAAAACTGTTTTTT. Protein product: CASSFSSGNNEKLFF.

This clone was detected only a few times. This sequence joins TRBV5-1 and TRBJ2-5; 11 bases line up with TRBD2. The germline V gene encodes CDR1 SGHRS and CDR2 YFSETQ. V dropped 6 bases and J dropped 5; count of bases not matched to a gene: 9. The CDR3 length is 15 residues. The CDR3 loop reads CASTYASGGSETQYF. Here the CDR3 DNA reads TGCGCCAGCACCTACGCTAGCGGGGGGTCTGAGACCCAGTACTTC.

The CDR3 DNA reads as TGTGCCACCCGATCCGGGAACGAGCAGTACTTC. It specifies CATRSGNEQYF. The chain couples TRBV6-5 to TRBJ2-7, with a tentative D call TRBD2 (5 bases). V was shortened by 10 bases and J by 5 bases, with 12 bases between the two germline ends. Germline loops: CDR1 MNHEY, CDR2 SVGAGI. The CDR3 length is 11 residues.

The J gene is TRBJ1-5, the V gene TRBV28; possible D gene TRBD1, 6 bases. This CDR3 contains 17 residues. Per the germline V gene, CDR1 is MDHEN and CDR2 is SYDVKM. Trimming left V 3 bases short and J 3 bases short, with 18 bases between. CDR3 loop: CASSFLGGEGANQPQHF. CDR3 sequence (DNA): TGTGCCAGCAGTTTCCTAGGGGGAGAAGGGGCCAATCAGCCCCAGCATTTT.

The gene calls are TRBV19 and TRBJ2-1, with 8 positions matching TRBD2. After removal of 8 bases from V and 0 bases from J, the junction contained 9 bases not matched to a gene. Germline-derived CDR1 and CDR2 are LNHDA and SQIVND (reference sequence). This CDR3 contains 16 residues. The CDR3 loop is CASSHRGGSSYNEQFF. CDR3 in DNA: TGTGCCAGTTCACACCGGGGGGGGAGCTCCTACAATGAGCAGTTCTTC.

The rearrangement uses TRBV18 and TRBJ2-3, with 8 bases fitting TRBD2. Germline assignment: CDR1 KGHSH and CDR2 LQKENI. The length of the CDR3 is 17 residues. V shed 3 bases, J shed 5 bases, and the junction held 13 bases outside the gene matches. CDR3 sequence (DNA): TGTGCCAGCTCACCCCCCGGATCGGGAGGGCAGGGAGATACGCAGTATTTT. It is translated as CASSPPGSGGQGDTQYF.

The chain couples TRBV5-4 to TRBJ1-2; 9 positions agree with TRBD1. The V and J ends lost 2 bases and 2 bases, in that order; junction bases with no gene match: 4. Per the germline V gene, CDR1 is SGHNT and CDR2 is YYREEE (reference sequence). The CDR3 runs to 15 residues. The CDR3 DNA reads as TGTGCCAGCAGCTTAGGGGACAGGGTGAACTATGGCTACACCTTC. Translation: CASSLGDRVNYGYTF.

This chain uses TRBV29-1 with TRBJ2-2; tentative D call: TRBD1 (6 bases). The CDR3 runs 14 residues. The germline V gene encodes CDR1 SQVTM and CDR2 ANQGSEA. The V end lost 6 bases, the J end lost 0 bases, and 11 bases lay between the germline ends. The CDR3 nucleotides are TGCAGCGTAGCCACAGGGTCGAACACCGGGGAGCTGTTTTTT. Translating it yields CSVATGSNTGELFF.

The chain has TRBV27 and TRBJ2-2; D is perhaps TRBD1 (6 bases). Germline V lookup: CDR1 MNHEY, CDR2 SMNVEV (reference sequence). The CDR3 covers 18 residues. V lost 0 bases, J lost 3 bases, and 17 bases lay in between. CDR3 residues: CASSLSISFPGDTGELFF. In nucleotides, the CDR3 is TGTGCCAGCAGTTTATCGATCTCGTTCCCAGGGGACACCGGGGAGCTGTTTTTT.

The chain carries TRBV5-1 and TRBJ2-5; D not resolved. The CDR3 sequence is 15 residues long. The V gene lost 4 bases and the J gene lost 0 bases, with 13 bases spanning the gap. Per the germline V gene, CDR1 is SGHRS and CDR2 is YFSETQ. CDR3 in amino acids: CASSAIGLNQETQYF. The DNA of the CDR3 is TGCGCCAGCAGCGCGATTGGGCTAAACCAAGAGACCCAGTACTTC.